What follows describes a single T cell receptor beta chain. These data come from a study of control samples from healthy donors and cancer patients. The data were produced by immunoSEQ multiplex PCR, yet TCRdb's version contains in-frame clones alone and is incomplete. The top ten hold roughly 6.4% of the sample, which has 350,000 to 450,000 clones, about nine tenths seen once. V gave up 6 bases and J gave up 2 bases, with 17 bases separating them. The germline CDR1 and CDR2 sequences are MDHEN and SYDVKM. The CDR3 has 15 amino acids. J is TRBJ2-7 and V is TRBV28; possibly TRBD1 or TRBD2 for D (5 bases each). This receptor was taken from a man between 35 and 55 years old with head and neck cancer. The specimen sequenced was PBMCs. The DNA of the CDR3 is TGTGCCAGCAGGTTGCCGGGACCAACGGCCTACGAGCAGTACTTC. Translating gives CASRLPGPTAYEQYF.